This T cell receptor (beta chain) was captured in a study of blood T cell repertoires in COVID-19 (dated by TCRdb to about 2020). Background on the whole study: Samples from collaborators originated in the United States, Italy and Spain and spanned both the acute and convalescent phases of COVID-19. The prospective study material was composed of cDNA or gDNA derived from T cells, B-cell-depleted T cells, or PBMCs. Deeply sampled blood TCRbeta repertoires from subjects exposed to, actively infected with, or recovered from COVID-19 were included in the dataset. The repertoires were released in a freely available public database intended as a resource for research on the immune response to SARS-CoV-2. The samples were drawn from two sources: the first 160 participants of the ongoing ImmuneRACE study, and some 1,300 subjects contributed by 6 global collaborators. Sample metadata almost always included a de-identified subject ID, COVID-19 status, age in years and sex. HLA class I and class II types, where available, came from metadata supplied by the sample provider rather than from assay-based typing. Overall study outcomes, separate from this receptor: The amount of clinical and demographic metadata varied by source and participant and was provided uncurated.

TCRbeta CDR3 regions were amplified from genomic DNA using the immunoSEQ Assay, a bias-controlled multiplex PCR. Per the authors' processing: Nucleated cell counts per sample were estimated from amplification of reference gene primers within the assay. Sequence reads were collapsed and filtered to measure the absolute abundance of every unique TCRbeta CDR3 rearrangement. For each sample, productive Simpson clonality was calculated by taking the square root of Simpson's diversity index across productive rearrangements. What TCRdb holds here is the immuneACCESS table cut down to in-frame rearrangements. Part of the clones is not present; checked against another copy, under half of the missing clones reflect an unresolved V gene, and the others are unexplained. Clonal size and the V and J genes are those of that table, whereas D and trimming came from the DNA. This sample is represented by some 96,000 clones; about 77% of them were singletons. About an eighth of the sample rests with the top ten.

About this clone: Which antigen it targets is not known. No much larger clone exists at a distance of one base, and base qualities are not known.

The collaborating institutions used their own protocols to collect whole blood in K2EDTA tubes. Collaborator samples were shipped for TCRbeta analysis as frozen whole blood, isolated PBMCs, or DNA extracted from either sample type. CDR1 is given as MDHEN and CDR2 as SYDVKM, both from the germline V gene. V is pared back by 5 bases and J by 2 bases, with 16 bases lying between the germline termini. From cysteine to phenylalanine, the CDR3 is 16 amino acids long. Just the 48-base CDR3 DNA is kept, in frame starting at base 1. The material sequenced was peripheral blood. The V and J genes are TRBV28 and TRBJ1-3; TRBD1 is possibly the D segment (6 matching bases). The origin of this receptor is a woman in her sixties or seventies with acute or convalescent COVID-19. The nucleotide sequence is TGTGCCAGCAGTACCCGGACAGTAGGTGCTGGAAACACCATATATTTT. Translated, it gives CASSTRTVGAGNTIYF.